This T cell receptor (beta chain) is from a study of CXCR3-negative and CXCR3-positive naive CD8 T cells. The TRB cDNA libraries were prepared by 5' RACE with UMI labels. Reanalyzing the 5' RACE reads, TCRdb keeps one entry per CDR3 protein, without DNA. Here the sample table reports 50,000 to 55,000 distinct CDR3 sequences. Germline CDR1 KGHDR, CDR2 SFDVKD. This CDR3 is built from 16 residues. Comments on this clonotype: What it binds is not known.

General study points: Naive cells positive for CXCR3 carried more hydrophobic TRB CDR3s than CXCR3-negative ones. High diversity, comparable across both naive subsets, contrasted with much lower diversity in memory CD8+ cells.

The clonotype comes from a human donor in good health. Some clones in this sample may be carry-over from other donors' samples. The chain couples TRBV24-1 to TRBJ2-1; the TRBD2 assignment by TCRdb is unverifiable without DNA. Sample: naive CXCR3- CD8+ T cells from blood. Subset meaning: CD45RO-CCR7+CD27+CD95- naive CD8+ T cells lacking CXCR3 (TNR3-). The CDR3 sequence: CATSESPSGSGDEQFF.